The 30 T cell receptor beta chains in this list originate from one sample, sequenced in a study of identical twins. MiXCR, run by TCRdb on the 5' RACE reads, gives a single entry per CDR3 protein. Of about 900,000 distinct CDR3 sequences in the sample, 10% to 15% were seen once. The same specimen was also included in a second study, on yellow fever vaccine responses in identical twins.

Sequenced: PBMCs. The receptors here all came from a young woman in good health.

This sequence joins TRBV10-3 and TRBJ2-3, with 8 bases lining up with TRBD2. Looked up from germline, CDR1 is ENHRY and CDR2 is SYGVKD. The CDR3 runs 15 residues. The V and J ends lost 4 bases and 2 bases, in that order; junction bases with no gene match: 5. The CDR3 spells CAISASSGYTDTQYF. CDR3 nucleotides: TGTGCCATCAGTGCGTCTAGCGGGTACACAGATACGCAGTATTTT.

This clonotype was picked up many times. The chain combines TRBV28 with TRBJ2-3; the D gene is possibly TRBD2 (6 bases). The CDR3 is made up of 17 amino acids. Trimming took off 3 bases at V and 0 bases at J, with 16 bases between the two ends. The germline V gene has CDR1 MDHEN and CDR2 SYDVKM. CDR3 sequence: CASSLTGLPPSTDTQYF. Here the CDR3 DNA reads TGTGCCAGCAGTTTGACGGGACTCCCTCCTAGCACAGATACGCAGTATTTT.

The rearrangement links TRBV15 to TRBJ1-1; D gene uncertain. Germline CDR1 is LNHNV and CDR2 is YYDKDF (reference sequence). The CDR3 consists of 13 residues. The V end was cut by 0 bases, the J end by 1 base, with 3 bases between. This CDR3 reads CATSRDQNTEAFF. The CDR3 coding sequence is TGTGCCACCAGCAGAGATCAGAACACTGAAGCTTTCTTT.

The rearrangement joins TRBV10-3 to TRBJ2-1; 7 positions match TRBD1. CDR3 length equals 13 residues. V dropped 6 bases and J dropped 5; count of bases not matched to a gene: 4. Germline V gene data show CDR1 as ENHRY and CDR2 as SYGVKD. The CDR3 sequence: CAIRAGTDNEQFF. The CDR3 DNA follows: TGTGCCATCAGGGCCGGGACAGACAATGAGCAGTTCTTC.

CDR3 in DNA: TGTGCCAGCAGCCTCGGTGCAGGGTACACAGATACGCAGTATTTT. It is translated as CASSLGAGYTDTQYF. The chain is built from TRBV9 and TRBJ2-3, with a tentative D call TRBD1 (5 bases). Trimming removed 4 bases from V and 2 bases from J, with 14 bases in between. Germline CDR1 and CDR2: SGDLS and YYNGEE. This CDR3 is 15 amino acids long.

This clonotype came up many times. The chain couples TRBV6-1 to TRBJ2-1; TRBD2 matches at 9 bases. CDR1 and CDR2 from the germline V gene are MNHNS and SASEGT. The ends lost 10 bases at V and 8 bases at J; junction bases unmatched: 9. This CDR3 region has 13 residues. CDR3 sequence: CATRVSGSYEQFF. The CDR3 coding sequence is TGTGCCACCCGGGTTAGCGGGAGTTATGAGCAGTTCTTC.

This clonotype was seen a handful of times. The chain links TRBV12-3 or TRBV12-4 to TRBJ1-4; possible D gene TRBD1, 5 bases. There are 15 residues in the CDR3. Trimming stripped 6 bases from V and 9 bases from J, with 20 bases between. The CDR3: CASRETGGGKKKLFF. Written as DNA, the CDR3 is TGTGCCAGCAGAGAAACGGGGGGAGGAAAGAAAAAACTGTTTTTT.

This sequence joins TRBV5-5 and TRBJ2-3; D is unclear. Germline CDR1 and CDR2: SGHKS and YYEKEE (reference sequence). This CDR3 contains 15 residues. Deletions cut 4 bases from V and 1 base from J, with 13 bases between. The CDR3 sequence: CASSSTSYGTDTQYF. Here the CDR3 DNA reads TGTGCCAGCAGCAGTACGTCCTACGGCACAGATACGCAGTATTTT.

V usage is TRBV27 and J usage is TRBJ2-7; the D gene is possibly TRBD1 (5 bases). The CDR3 consists of 15 residues. CDR1 is MNHEY, CDR2 SMNVEV, per germline (reference sequence). V lost 5 bases, J lost 7 bases, and 21 bases lay in between. DNA of the CDR3: TGTGCCAGCAGTCCTCGGTATGGACATGTGGGAGAGCAGTACGTC. Its protein is CASSPRYGHVGEQYV.

This clonotype was observed at least ten times. This sequence joins TRBV5-1 and TRBJ1-2; the D gene is possibly TRBD1 (5 bases). The V end was cut by 4 bases, the J end by 7 bases, with 14 bases between. The CDR3 runs to 13 residues. In germline, CDR1 is SGHRS, CDR2 YFSETQ. This chain's CDR3 is CASSTRVEAGYTF. Written as DNA, the CDR3 is TGCGCCAGCAGCACCAGGGTCGAAGCTGGCTACACCTTC.

This clonotype was seen a few times. The rearrangement links TRBV28 to TRBJ2-7, with D perhaps TRBD1 (6 bases). CDR1 is MDHEN, CDR2 SYDVKM, per germline. CDR3 length: 15 amino acids. V was trimmed by 5 bases and J by 3 bases, leaving 17 bases between them. The CDR3 here is CASSTSGTLSYEQYF. The CDR3, as DNA: TGTGCCAGCAGTACCTCCGGGACATTAAGCTACGAGCAGTACTTC.

The rearrangement uses TRBV2 and TRBJ2-3; D gene unclear. V gave up 3 bases and J gave up 5 bases, with 9 bases separating them. The CDR3 is 13 amino acids. CDR1 and CDR2 (germline): SNHLY, FYNNEI. The CDR3 region has the DNA TGTGCCAGCAGTGATATGGGCTTAGATACGCAGTATTTT. This translates into CASSDMGLDTQYF.

This sequence joins TRBV7-8 and TRBJ2-3; D is unclear. Germline CDR1 SGHVS, CDR2 FQNEAQ. This CDR3 comprises 17 residues. Trimming removed 3 bases from V and 0 bases from J, with 16 bases in between. CDR3 DNA: TGTGCCAGCAGCTTTTCCCCATCGCCTACTAGCACAGATACGCAGTATTTT. It codes for CASSFSPSPTSTDTQYF.

This clonotype was observed a handful of times. This chain connects TRBV7-8 to TRBJ2-7; D not certain. The germline V gene has CDR1 SGHVS and CDR2 FQNEAQ. CDR3 length: 13 residues. With 4 bases removed from V and 4 bases from J, the gap between germline ends came to 11 bases. CDR3 bases: TGTGCCAGCAGCTCCCGAGAAGGGTACGAGCAGTACGTC. Protein sequence: CASSSREGYEQYV.

The chain carries TRBV4-1 and TRBJ1-2, with 7 bases identical to TRBD1. V was clipped by 0 bases and J by 4 bases; unmatched bases: 5. The CDR3 totals 15 residues. CDR1 and CDR2 from the germline V gene are MGHRA and YSYEKL. This chain's CDR3 is CASSQEGGLSYGYTF. CDR3 nucleotides: TGCGCCAGCAGCCAAGAAGGGGGCTTAAGCTATGGCTACACCTTC.

This clonotype was counted a few times. The V call is TRBV5-1, the J call TRBJ2-3, with 11 bases matching TRBD2. In germline, CDR1 is SGHRS, CDR2 YFSETQ. The junction had 14 bases not matched to a gene; V was cut back by 3 bases and J by 8 bases. This CDR3 has 17 amino acids. The CDR3 bases are TGCGCCAGCAGCTGGCCCACTAGCGGGAGAGGCCTCGGTACGCAGTATTTT. Translating it yields CASSWPTSGRGLGTQYF.

V is TRBV20-1 and J is TRBJ1-2; a possible D gene is TRBD1 (5 bases). This CDR3 contains 13 residues. Trimming removed 2 bases at V and 6 bases at J, with 13 bases between. In germline, CDR1 is DFQATT, CDR2 SNEGSKA (reference sequence). The CDR3 is CSARTDRINGYTF. DNA of the CDR3: TGCAGTGCTAGAACAGACAGAATCAATGGCTACACCTTC.

This clonotype has more than one count but fewer than ten. The chain carries TRBV5-1 and TRBJ2-2; D gene unclear. Germline CDR1 and CDR2: SGHRS and YFSETQ. Trimming removed 4 bases at V and 6 bases at J, with 19 bases between. This CDR3 contains 16 residues. The CDR3 reads CASSQGYDLSAGELFF. The CDR3 DNA sequence: TGCGCCAGCAGCCAAGGGTACGACCTCTCGGCCGGGGAGCTGTTTTTT. Full variable domain (outside the CDR3, taken from reference TRBV5-1 and TRBJ2-2): KAGVTQTPRYLIKTRGQQVTLSCSPISGHRSVSWYQQTPGQGLQFLFEYFSETQRNKGNFPGRFSGRQFSNSRSEMNVSTLELGDSALYLCASSQGYDLSAGELFFGEGSRLTVL.

The chain carries TRBV11-2 and TRBJ2-7, with D possibly being TRBD2 (5 bases). The germline V gene encodes CDR1 SGHAT and CDR2 FQNNGV. The ends were cut back, 4 bases at V and 7 bases at J, with 14 bases in the middle. This CDR3 has 13 residues. The CDR3 DNA reads as TGTGCCAGCAGCTCCCCGCCCACTAGGGAGCAGTACTTC. This translates into CASSSPPTREQYF.

This rearrangement joins TRBV6-5 to TRBJ2-1, with 10 bases fitting TRBD1. The germline V gene encodes CDR1 MNHEY and CDR2 SVGAGI. The ends lost 2 bases at V and 6 bases at J; junction bases unmatched: 4. CDR3 length equals 15 residues. The CDR3 sequence is CASSYQDRGGNEQFF. The DNA of the CDR3 is TGTGCCAGCAGTTACCAGGACAGGGGGGGCAATGAGCAGTTCTTC.

This clonotype has more than one count but fewer than ten. The rearrangement joins TRBV6-5 to TRBJ2-2, with 7 nucleotides matching TRBD1. Germline V gene data show CDR1 as MNHEY and CDR2 as SVGAGI. The CDR3 is made up of 12 amino acids. Trimming at V came to 2 bases and at J to 10 bases, leaving 1 base not matched to a gene. The CDR3 region has the DNA TGTGCCAGCAGTTACGGGACAGAGGAGCTGTTTTTT. Its protein is CASSYGTEELFF.

This clonotype has a handful of counts. This chain connects TRBV14 to TRBJ2-1, with 10 nucleotides matching TRBD1. From germline, CDR1 is SGHDN and CDR2 FVKESK. Losses at the gene ends were 0 bases for V and 2 bases for J; bases not matched to a gene: 10. This CDR3 has 19 amino acids. The CDR3 DNA follows: TGTGCCAGCAGCCAAGATAAAGGATTGGGACAGGGGCCCTACAATGAGCAGTTCTTC. Amino acids: CASSQDKGLGQGPYNEQFF.

The chain joins TRBV28 to TRBJ1-6; 8 nucleotides match TRBD1. The germline gives CDR1 MDHEN, CDR2 SYDVKM. The CDR3 covers 15 residues. V was pared by 5 bases and J by 9 bases, with 9 bases of the junction left unmatched. DNA of the CDR3: TGTGCCAGCAGTAGGCTTGAGACAGGGGCTTCACCCCTCCACTTT. As protein: CASSRLETGASPLHF.

A remark on this clonotype: A read error is likely, as this CDR3 ends without the conserved phenylalanine or tryptophan. The limits of the CDR3 on the DNA are not certain, so only TCRdb's listed CDR3 is given. The V call is TRBV3-1, the J call TRBJ2-3; no check of the table's D call, TRBD2, against the DNA was made. Both ends counted, the CDR3 spans 13 residues. Looked up from germline, CDR1 is LGHDT and CDR2 is YNNKEL (reference sequence). CDR3 sequence reads: CASSQGGGTSGRM.

The chain links TRBV5-4 to TRBJ2-3, with TRBD2 matching over 8 bases. V lost 4 bases, J lost 4 bases, and 8 bases stayed unmatched. The germline V gene has CDR1 SGHNT and CDR2 YYREEE (reference sequence). The CDR3 is made up of 15 amino acids. CDR3 region: CASSVYRGGSDTQYF. The CDR3 DNA is TGTGCCAGCAGCGTTTACCGGGGGGGATCAGATACGCAGTATTTT.

The table lists this clonotype with a few counts. V and J are TRBV2 and TRBJ2-1, with TRBD1 identical over 8 bases. This CDR3 is 15 amino acids long. The germline CDR1 and CDR2 sequences are SNHLY and FYNNEI. V lost 0 bases, J lost 7 bases, and 5 bases stayed unmatched. The CDR3 DNA reads TGTGCCAGCAGTGAAGCGGGGGACAGGTTTAATGAGCAGTTCTTC. This translates into CASSEAGDRFNEQFF.

About this clonotype: This may be a read error, as it is one base from a much larger clone. The chain carries TRBV12-3 or TRBV12-4 and TRBJ2-7; D call uncertain. V lost 8 bases and J 1 base, leaving 18 bases between the germline ends. The CDR3 spans 15 residues. The CDR3 sequence: CASPRVRLGSYEQYF. In DNA, the CDR3 is TGTGCCAGCCCTCGAGTCCGGTTGGGATCCTACGAGCAGTACTTC.

This clonotype was seen at least ten times. The chain has TRBV3-1 and TRBJ2-2; 8 bases agree with TRBD1. Trimming cost V 6 bases and J 6 bases; bases outside gene matches: 6. Per germline, CDR1 LGHDT and CDR2 YNNKEL (reference sequence). The CDR3 length is 14 residues. The DNA of the CDR3 is TGTGCCAGCAGAGAGACAGGGGCCTCCGGGGAGCTGTTTTTT. It translates to CASRETGASGELFF. The variable domain in full, with the rest retrieved from reference TRBV3-1 and TRBJ2-2, is DTAVSQTPKYLVTQMGNDKSIKCEQNLGHDTMYWYKQDSKKFLKIMFSYNNKELIINETVPNRFSPKSPDKAHLNLHINSLELGDSAVYFCASRETGASGELFFGEGSRLTVL.

The V gene is TRBV12-3 or TRBV12-4, the J gene TRBJ2-3; 9 bases line up with TRBD2. Trimming at V came to 6 bases and at J to 2 bases, leaving 6 bases not matched to a gene. The CDR3 covers 15 residues. The CDR3 is CASRNSGSVTDTQYF. The DNA for the CDR3 is TGTGCCAGCAGGAATAGCGGGAGCGTCACAGATACGCAGTATTTT.

This clonotype was picked up a small number of times. The rearrangement links TRBV7-9 to TRBJ2-2, with 9 bases fitting TRBD2. CDR3 size: 17 residues. CDR1 is SEHNR and CDR2 is FQNEAQ in the germline V gene (reference sequence). Trimming took 6 bases from V and 6 from J; bases not matched to a gene: 14. Here the CDR3 reads CASSPVSSGSLAGELFF. The CDR3 DNA reads TGTGCCAGCAGTCCGGTTAGTAGCGGGAGTCTCGCCGGGGAGCTGTTTTTT. The complete variable domain, with remaining parts taken from reference TRBV7-9 and TRBJ2-2, reads DTGVSQNPRHKITKRGQNVTFRCDPISEHNRLYWYRQTLGQGPEFLTYFQNEAQLEKSRLLSDRFSAERPKGSFSTLEIQRTEQGDSAMYLCASSPVSSGSLAGELFFGEGSRLTVL.